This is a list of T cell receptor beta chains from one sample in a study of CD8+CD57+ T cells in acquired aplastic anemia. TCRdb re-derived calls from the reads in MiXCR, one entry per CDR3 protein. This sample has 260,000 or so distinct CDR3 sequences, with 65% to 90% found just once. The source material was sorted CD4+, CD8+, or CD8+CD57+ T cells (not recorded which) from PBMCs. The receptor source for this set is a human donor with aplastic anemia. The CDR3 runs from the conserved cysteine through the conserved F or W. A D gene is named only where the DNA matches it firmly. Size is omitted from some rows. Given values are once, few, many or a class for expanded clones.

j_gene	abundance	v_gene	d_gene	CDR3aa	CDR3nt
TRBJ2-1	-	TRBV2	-	CASKRLTSYNAQFF	TGTGCCAGTAAAAGACTTACCTCCTACAATGCCCAGTTCTTC
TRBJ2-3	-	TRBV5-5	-	CASRIGPDTQYF	TGTGCCAGCAGGATCGGTCCCGATACGCAGTATTTT
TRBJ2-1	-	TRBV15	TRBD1	CASRGDRQGGDEQFF	TGTGCCAGCAGGGGAGATAGACAGGGGGGGGATGAGCAGTTCTTC
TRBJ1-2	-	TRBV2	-	CASINEPSYTF	TGTGCCAGCATCAACGAGCCGAGCTACACCTTC
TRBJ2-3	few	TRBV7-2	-	CASSAGSATQYF	TGTGCCAGCAGTGCAGGGTCAGCTACGCAGTATTTT
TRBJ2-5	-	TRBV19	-	CASSFPHGTNKEQYF	TGTGCCAGTAGCTTCCCTCACGGGACAAACAAGGAGCAGTACTTC
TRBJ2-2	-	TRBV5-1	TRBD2	CASSLVLAGGSGELFF	TGCGCCAGCAGCCTGGTGCTAGCGGGGGGGTCCGGGGAGCTGTTTTTT
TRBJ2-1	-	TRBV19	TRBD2	CASSMGGETWGEQFF	TGTGCCAGTAGTATGGGGGGGGAAACCTGGGGTGAGCAGTTCTTC
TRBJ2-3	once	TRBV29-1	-	CSVEDLLRVGSPSTDTQYF	TGCAGCGTTGAAGATCTTTTACGCGTTGGCAGTCCTAGCACAGATACGCAGTATTTT
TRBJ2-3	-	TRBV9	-	CASSLLDGTTEAFF	TGTGCCAGCAGCCTCCTCGATGGGACCACTGAAGCTTTTTTT
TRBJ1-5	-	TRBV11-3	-	CASSSELTSRNQPQHF	TGTGCCAGCAGCTCAGAGCTGACAAGCCGCAATCAGCCCCAGCATTTT
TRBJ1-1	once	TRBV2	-	CASRDGGTTEAFF	TGTGCCAGCAGGGACGGGGGCACCACTGAAGCTTTCTTT
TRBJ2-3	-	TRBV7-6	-	CASSSHSANSPLQYF	TGTGCCAGCAGTTCTCACAGCGCAAACTCACCTCTGCAGTATTTT
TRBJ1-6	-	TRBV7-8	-	CASSLAEGSYNSPLHF	TGCGCCAGCAGCTTGGCGGAGGGCAGCTATAATTCACCCCTCCACTTT
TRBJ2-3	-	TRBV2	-	CALGGAEMDTQYF	TGTGCCCTCGGGGGAGCGGAGATGGATACGCAGTATTTT
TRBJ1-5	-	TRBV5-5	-	CASRVDWASNQPQHF	TGTGCCAGCAGGGTCGATTGGGCTTCCAATCAGCCCCAGCATTTT
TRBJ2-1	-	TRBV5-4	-	CASSHGSGNGQDEQFF	TGTGCCAGCAGCCATGGTAGCGGAAACGGTCAGGATGAGCAGTTCTTC
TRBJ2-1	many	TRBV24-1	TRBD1	CATSDKKTGVGEQFF	TGTGCCACCAGTGACAAGAAAACAGGGGTCGGAGAGCAGTTCTTC